This TCR beta chain derives from a study of blood T cell repertoires in COVID-19 (dated by TCRdb to the early 2020s). Regarding the study in general: Collaborator samples came from the United States, Italy and Spain and covered acute and convalescent phases of COVID-19. The material from the prospective study consisted of cDNA or gDNA derived from T cells, B-cell-depleted T cells, or PBMCs. Subjects who had been exposed to COVID-19, were actively infected with it, or had recovered from it provided the deeply sampled blood TCRbeta repertoires that made up the dataset. A freely available public database, intended as a resource for researchers studying the immune response to SARS-CoV-2, is where the repertoires were released. The samples were drawn from two sources: the first 160 participants of the ongoing ImmuneRACE study, and over 950 subjects contributed by 6 global collaborators. The sample metadata nearly always contained a de-identified subject ID, COVID-19 status, age in years and sex. HLA class I and class II types, where available, came from metadata supplied by the sample provider rather than from assay-based typing. Results the study describes overall, beyond this receptor: How much clinical and demographic metadata was included differed by source and by participant, and the metadata was provided uncurated.

In this sample, this clone turned up once. Its antigen remains unidentified. Base qualities are not at hand, and no much larger clone is one base apart. TCRbeta CDR3 regions were amplified from genomic DNA by means of the immunoSEQ Assay, a bias-controlled multiplex PCR. As for how the authors treated the data: Nucleated cell counts per sample were estimated from amplification of reference gene primers within the assay. Sequence reads were collapsed and filtered to measure the absolute abundance of every unique TCRbeta CDR3 rearrangement. Productive Simpson clonality was computed per sample as the square root of Simpson's diversity index over productive rearrangements. TCRdb's version of the immuneACCESS table is confined to in-frame rearrangements and falls short of the full clone set. An unresolved V gene accounts for under half of the shortfall where checked; the remainder is of unknown origin. V, J and clone size were drawn from that table, and D and trimming were deduced from the DNA. This sample comprises hundreds of thousands of clones, around nine tenths of them detected only once. The ten largest clones take up over 1.2% of the sample.

CDR1 and CDR2 are read off the germline V gene (reference sequence) as LGHDT and YNNKEL. From cysteine to phenylalanine, the CDR3 is 16 amino acids long. Just CDR3 DNA is preserved here, 48 bases in frame from base 1. V and J are truncated by 4 bases and 4 bases respectively, leaving an intervening sequence of 14 bases. The collaborating institutions used their own protocols to collect whole blood in K2EDTA tubes. Collaborator samples were shipped for TCRbeta analysis as frozen whole blood, isolated PBMCs, or DNA extracted from either sample type. The rearrangement combines TRBV3-1 (or the pseudogene TRBV3-2) with TRBJ2-6; TRBD2 could be the D gene, as 5 bases match. This receptor was obtained from a man aged 80 or over with acute or convalescent COVID-19. The specimen was peripheral blood. The CDR3 region has the sequence CASSPGEGAGANVLTF. The nucleotides are TGTGCCAGCAGCCCCGGTGAGGGCGCCGGGGCCAACGTCCTGACTTTC.